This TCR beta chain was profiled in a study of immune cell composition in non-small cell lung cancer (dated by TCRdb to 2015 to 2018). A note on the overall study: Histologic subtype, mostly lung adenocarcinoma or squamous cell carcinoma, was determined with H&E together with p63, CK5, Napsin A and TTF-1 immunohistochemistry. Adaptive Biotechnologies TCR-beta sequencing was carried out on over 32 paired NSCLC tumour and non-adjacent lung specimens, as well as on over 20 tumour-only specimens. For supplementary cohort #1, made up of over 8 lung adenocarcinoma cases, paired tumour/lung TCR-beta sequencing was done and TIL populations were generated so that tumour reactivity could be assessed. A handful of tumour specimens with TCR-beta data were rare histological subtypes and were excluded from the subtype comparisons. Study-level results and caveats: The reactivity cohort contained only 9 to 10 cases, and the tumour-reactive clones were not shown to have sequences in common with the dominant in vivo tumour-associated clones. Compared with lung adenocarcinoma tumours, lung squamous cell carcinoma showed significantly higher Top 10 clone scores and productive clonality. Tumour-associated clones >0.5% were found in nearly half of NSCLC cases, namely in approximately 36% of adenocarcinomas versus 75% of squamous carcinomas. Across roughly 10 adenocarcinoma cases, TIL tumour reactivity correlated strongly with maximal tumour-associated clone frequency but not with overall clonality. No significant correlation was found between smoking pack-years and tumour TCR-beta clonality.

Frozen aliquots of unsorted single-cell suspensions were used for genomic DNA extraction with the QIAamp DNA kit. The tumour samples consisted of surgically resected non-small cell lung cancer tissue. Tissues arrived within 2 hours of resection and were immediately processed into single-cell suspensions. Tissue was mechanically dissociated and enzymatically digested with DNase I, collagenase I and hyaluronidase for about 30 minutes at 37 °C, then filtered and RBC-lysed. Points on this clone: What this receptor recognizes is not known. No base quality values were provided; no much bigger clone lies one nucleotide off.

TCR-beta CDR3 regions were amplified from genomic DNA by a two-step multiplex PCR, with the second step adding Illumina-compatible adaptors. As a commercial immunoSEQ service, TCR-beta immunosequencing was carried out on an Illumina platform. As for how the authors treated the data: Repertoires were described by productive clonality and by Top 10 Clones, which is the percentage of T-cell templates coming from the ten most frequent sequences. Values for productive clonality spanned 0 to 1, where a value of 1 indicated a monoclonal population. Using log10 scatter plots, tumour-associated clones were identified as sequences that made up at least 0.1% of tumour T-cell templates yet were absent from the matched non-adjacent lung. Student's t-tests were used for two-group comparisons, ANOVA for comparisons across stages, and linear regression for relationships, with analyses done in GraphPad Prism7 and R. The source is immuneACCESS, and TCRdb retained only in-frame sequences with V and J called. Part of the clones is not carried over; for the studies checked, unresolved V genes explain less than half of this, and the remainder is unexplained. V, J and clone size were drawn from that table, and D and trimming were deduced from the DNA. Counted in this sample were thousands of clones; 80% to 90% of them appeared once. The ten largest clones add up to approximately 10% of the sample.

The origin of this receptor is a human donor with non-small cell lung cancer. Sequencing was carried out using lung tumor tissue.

The CDR3 protein sequence reads: CASSDSTATGELFF. The nucleotide sequence reads TGTGCCAGCAGTGACTCGACAGCCACCGGGGAGCTGTTTTTT. This chain joins TRBV6-4 to TRBJ2-2; TRBD1 is perhaps the D gene, given 5 matching bases. The CDR3 has 14 amino acids, counting the end cysteine and phenylalanine. Just the 42-base CDR3 DNA is kept, in frame starting at base 1. CDR1 and CDR2, per the germline V gene, are MRHNA and SNTAGT. The germline ends are 6 bases apart after V is trimmed by 0 bases and J by 4 bases.